A selection of T cell receptor beta chains follows, all from one sample in a study of vaccination effects on CD4 cells after COVID-19. Sequencing was performed with immunoSEQ multiplex PCR; in TCRdb, only in-frame clones are kept and a portion is missing. This sample has tens of thousands of clones, with over 60% found just once. These receptors have no identified antigens. The starting material was CD4+ T cells from PBMCs cultured with HCoV-NL63 spike peptides, obtained before COVID-19 vaccination. Source of these receptors: a human donor who had a prior SARS-CoV-2 infection. CDR3s include the opening cysteine and the closing phenylalanine or tryptophan. A D gene is named only where the DNA matches it firmly. For some rows the clone size is stated as once, few or many, or as a class when expanded; others skip it.

j_call clone_size d_call v_call cdr3_nt cdr3_aa
TRBJ2-7 . . TRBV11-3 TGTGCCAGCAGCTCCGACGGGGTGCGAGGGGTCGAGCAGTACTTC CASSSDGVRGVEQYF
TRBJ2-5 . TRBD2 TRBV7-8 TGTGCCAGCAGCCCGGGACTAGCGGGGGGATTGTACCAAGAGACCCAGTACTTC CASSPGLAGGLYQETQYF
TRBJ1-1 . TRBD1 TRBV20-1 TGCAGTGCTAGTCGTATCCTTGGGACAGACGGCGCTTTCTTT CSASRILGTDGAFF
TRBJ1-2 . TRBD1 TRBV7-9 TGTGCCAGCAGCCCCAGACAGGGAACGGATGGCTACACCTTC CASSPRQGTDGYTF
TRBJ1-1 . TRBD1 TRBV30 TGTGCCTGGAGTGCCGGTCGGGACAGGGATTTCTTT CAWSAGRDRDFF
TRBJ2-5 . . TRBV14 TGTGCCAGCAGCCAGGGGTTTTGGGCACAAGAGACCCAGTACTTC CASSQGFWAQETQYF
TRBJ1-4 few . TRBV30 TGTGCCTGGAAAGGGGTTGGGGAAAAACTGTTTTTT CAWKGVGEKLFF
TRBJ2-2 . . TRBV19 TGTGCCAGTAGTATGGGGCGGCAGGGGGAGCTGTTTTTT CASSMGRQGELFF
TRBJ2-6 . . TRBV9 TGTGCCAGCAGCGTAGGGGGTCGTTCCGGGGCCAACGTCCTGACTTTC CASSVGGRSGANVLTF
TRBJ2-5 . TRBD1 TRBV6-1 TGTGCCAGCAGTGAACCGGACAGGGAGACCCAGTACTTC CASSEPDRETQYF
TRBJ2-6 . . TRBV6-6 TGTGCCAGCAGTTTACAGGTGGCTGGGGCCAACGTCCTGACTTTC CASSLQVAGANVLTF
TRBJ2-1 . TRBD1 TRBV7-2 TGTGCCAGCAGCACCTACAGGGGGCCCTACAATGAGCAGTTCTTC CASSTYRGPYNEQFF
TRBJ2-1 . . TRBV7-3 TGTGCCAGCAGCTTAGTAGGGGCGGATGAGCAGTTCTTC CASSLVGADEQFF
TRBJ2-7 . TRBD1 TRBV14 TGTGCCAGCAGCCAAGGGCTCTGGGACAGGGGGCGCATCCTCTCCTACGAGCAGTACTTC CASSQGLWDRGRILSYEQYF
TRBJ1-2 . . TRBV9 TGTGCCAGCAGCGAGGGCAGTTTCAACTATGGCTACACCTTC CASSEGSFNYGYTF
TRBJ2-1 . . TRBV11-2 TGTGCCAGCAGCTTTCTCGGAGGGAATAACTACAATGAGCAGTTCTTC CASSFLGGNNYNEQFF
TRBJ1-2 . . TRBV25-1 TGTGCCAGCAGTGAATTTGGGCGCACGGACGGGGCCTATGGCTACACCTTC CASSEFGRTDGAYGYTF
TRBJ1-1 once . TRBV30 TGTGCCTGGAGTGTAAGGTCTTGGTTTGAAGCTTTCTTT CAWSVRSWFEAFF
TRBJ1-1 . TRBD1 TRBV23-1 TGCGCCAGCAGTCTCCACGGGACAGGGATCACTGAAGCTTTCTTT CASSLHGTGITEAFF
TRBJ2-7 . . TRBV19 TGTGCCAGTAGTGTGTTGACAGGCTACGAGCAGTACTTC CASSVLTGYEQYF
TRBJ1-4 . TRBD1 TRBV7-3 TGTGCCAGCAGCTTGACGAGATCACAGGGGAGAAATGAAAAACTGTTTTTT CASSLTRSQGRNEKLFF
TRBJ1-1 many . TRBV7-9 TGTGCCAGCAGCTTGGGATGGAACACTGAAGCTTTCTTT CASSLGWNTEAFF
TRBJ2-5 medium-sized TRBD1 TRBV2 TGTGCCAGCAACAGGGGGCCCCAAGAGACCCAGTACTTC CASNRGPQETQYF
TRBJ2-7 few . TRBV16 TGTGCCAGCAGCCAATCGCGACAGAGCTACGAGCAGTACTTC CASSQSRQSYEQYF
TRBJ2-1 . . TRBV3-1/TRBV3-2 TGTGCCAGCAGCCAAGCGGGGATCAATGAGCAGTTCTTC CASSQAGINEQFF
TRBJ2-1 few TRBD2 TRBV28 TGTGCCAGCAGTTTGGCTGGGGCTAGCGGGGTATTAGAGCAGTTCTTC CASSLAGASGVLEQFF
TRBJ2-3 . TRBD2 TRBV7-6 TGTGCCAGCAGCCTCCGAAATCCTAGCGGGAGGGCCCGGGATACGCAGTATTTT CASSLRNPSGRARDTQYF
TRBJ2-5 . TRBD2 TRBV5-1 TGCGCCAGCAGCTCTAGACTAGCGGAAGAGACCCAGTACTTC CASSSRLAEETQYF
TRBJ1-2 . . TRBV5-4 TGTGCCAGCAGCTTAGACAGCTATGGCTACACCTTC CASSLDSYGYTF
TRBJ2-3 . . TRBV5-6 TGTGCCAACTCGAGGGGGGGGCACACAGATACGCAGTATTTT CANSRGGHTDTQYF
TRBJ1-1 . . TRBV12-3/TRBV12-4 TGTGCCAGCGCCCCGACCTTTCGTGAAGCTTTCTTT CASAPTFREAFF
TRBJ1-2 . . TRBV30 TGTGCCTGGAGTCTTCCGGGAATTGGCTACACCTTC CAWSLPGIGYTF
TRBJ1-3 . . TRBV30 TGTGCCTGGAGTCAGTCGGGAAACACCATATATTTT CAWSQSGNTIYF
TRBJ2-7 . . TRBV5-1 TGCGCCAGCAGCCCGAAACCGGCCTACGAGCAGTACTTC CASSPKPAYEQYF
TRBJ1-3 . . TRBV24-1 TGTGCCACCAGTGTTATAAAGGGGGCTGGAAACACCATATATTTT CATSVIKGAGNTIYF
TRBJ2-1 . TRBD2 TRBV18 TGTGCCAGCTCACCACCCGGGGGGGACTGGGCCTACAATGAGCAGTTCTTC CASSPPGGDWAYNEQFF
TRBJ1-5 few TRBD1 TRBV10-3 TGTGCCATCAACGACAGGGGGAGGGATCAGCCCCAGCATTTT CAINDRGRDQPQHF
TRBJ1-1 . . TRBV11-2 TGTGCCAGCAGTCCACCGTCTGGGGGTGGTCGCACTGAAGCTTTCTTT CASSPPSGGGRTEAFF
TRBJ2-7 few . TRBV5-4 TGTGCCAGCAGCTTGGGCTTACCCCTGGGCGAGCAGTACTTC CASSLGLPLGEQYF
TRBJ2-7 . TRBD1 TRBV7-2 TGTGCCAGCAGCTTAATGGGACAGGGGCAAACCTACCAGTACTTC CASSLMGQGQTYQYF
TRBJ1-2 . . TRBV3-1/TRBV3-2 TGTGCCAGCAGCCAAGACGGGTGGGGAAACTATGGCTACACCTTC CASSQDGWGNYGYTF
TRBJ2-3 once TRBD1 TRBV5-1 TGCGCCTCTCGCCCCGGGGGACAGGGCACAGATACGCAGTATTTT CASRPGGQGTDTQYF
TRBJ2-2 . . TRBV4-3 TGCGCCAGCAGCCAAGATGGTTCGCAATTGAACACCGGGGAGCTGTTTTTT CASSQDGSQLNTGELFF
TRBJ1-2 . . TRBV7-8 TGTGCCAGCAGCTTAGAGGGCAGGGACTATGGCTACACCTTC CASSLEGRDYGYTF
TRBJ1-1 few . TRBV7-9 TGTGCCAGCAGCCTTCAATGGAACACTGAAGCTTTCTTT CASSLQWNTEAFF
TRBJ1-1 . . TRBV24-1 TGTGCCACCAGTGATCCCTCGACCGGGGATCAAGCTTTCTTT CATSDPSTGDQAFF
TRBJ1-5 . . TRBV6-6 TGTGCCAGCAGTCAGAGTCAGCCCCAGCATTTT CASSQSQPQHF
TRBJ2-1 . TRBD2 TRBV27 TGTGCCAGCAGTTTCCGGGGGGGAGCCTACAATGAGCAGTTCTTC CASSFRGGAYNEQFF
TRBJ1-1 . . TRBV28 TGTGCCAGCAGTTCCCCGTCCGGTGGAGGGCTACTACTTGAAGCTTTCTTT CASSSPSGGGLLLEAFF
TRBJ2-7 . TRBD2 TRBV25-1 TGTGCCAACGGGAGGGGGTATAGCTCCTACGAGCAGTACTTC CANGRGYSSYEQYF
TRBJ1-1 . . TRBV28 TGTGCCAGCAGTTCAGGGATGACTGAAGCTTTCTTT CASSSGMTEAFF
TRBJ2-7 . . TRBV5-1 TGCGCCAGCAGCTTGCTCCCTCAAGAGAACGAGCAGTACTTC CASSLLPQENEQYF
TRBJ2-1 . TRBD2 TRBV7-6 TGTGCCAGCAGCGAAAGTGCGGGAGGCTCCTACAATGAGCAGTTCTTC CASSESAGGSYNEQFF
TRBJ2-7 many . TRBV30 TGTGCCTGGACCCGGGCCAGAACCTACGAGCAGTACTTC CAWTRARTYEQYF
TRBJ1-1 . . TRBV20-1 TGCAGTGCTAGTTCGACCTCATGGGGCACTGAAGCTTTCTTT CSASSTSWGTEAFF
TRBJ1-4 once . TRBV5-1 TGCGCCAGCAGCTCGGGGGTCACCGCGACGGTTGAAAAACTGTTTTTT CASSSGVTATVEKLFF
TRBJ2-1 . . TRBV20-1 TGCAGTGCTAGTGGGTCGGTGGGGAGGAACAATGAGCAGTTCTTC CSASGSVGRNNEQFF
TRBJ1-3 . TRBD1 TRBV5-4 TGTGCCAGCAGCTTGCCCGGACAGGGAGGAAACACCATATATTTT CASSLPGQGGNTIYF
TRBJ1-1 . . TRBV7-3 TGTGCCAGCAGCGAAACCCGGAACACTGAAGCTTTCTTT CASSETRNTEAFF
TRBJ2-3 . TRBD2 TRBV18 TGTGCCATCCGTAAATCGTCGACTAGCGGGAGTTATACGCAGTATTTT CAIRKSSTSGSYTQYF